The clone carrying this TCR beta chain was picked up many times. Its antigen remains unidentified. Newly diagnosed hyperthyroidism donors, aged 18 to 65, duration under 2 months. Clinicians made diagnoses from clinical symptoms, serum thyroxine, TRAb, thyroid ultrasound and orbital computed tomography. Amplifying from RNA transcripts, the study obtained TCR beta CDR3 regions. RT-PCR with HTBI primers came first, then second-round multiplex PCR. TCRdb independently ran MiXCR on the multiplex PCR reads; one entry per CDR3 protein. The sample has about 550,000 distinct CDR3 sequences, less than 45% seen once. This sample was included in a study of Graves' ophthalmopathy and Graves' hyperthyroidism. The overall study: No ophthalmopathy within 18 months of follow-up signified stable hyperthyroidism. Points from the study as a whole: Blood samples also showed most expanded thyroid clonotypes exceeding 0.001 frequency.

The receptor comes from an adult man with Graves' hyperthyroidism. Sequencing input: peripheral blood or thyroid tissue (not recorded which).

Here the CDR3 reads CASVRAGPGTNTGELFF. The CDR3 bases are TGTGCCAGTGTGAGGGCGGGGCCGGGAACGAACACCGGGGAGCTGTTTTTT. The chain recombines TRBV19 with TRBJ2-2, with D perhaps TRBD2 (6 bases). This CDR3 is 17 amino acids long. V was shortened by 8 bases and J by 0 bases, with 19 bases between the two germline ends. Germline V gene sequence: CDR1 LNHDA, CDR2 SQIVND (reference sequence).